The 30 T cell receptor beta chains below all came from one sample that was sequenced in a study of cytomegalovirus exposure and HLA in healthy donors. Use of 60 Vbeta and 13 Jbeta primers characterized the PCR. Some clones are missing from TCRdb's copy, which holds only in-frame ones; the method was immunoSEQ multiplex PCR. The sample has 130,000 to 150,000 clones; roughly 80% are singletons. Sequenced material: PBMCs. Receptors were obtained from a male donor in good health and CMV-seronegative.

This clone occurred a few times. The CDR3 DNA reads as TGTGCCAGCGGGACAGGGGTTTGGAACATTCAGTACTTC. Its protein is CASGTGVWNIQYF. The V and J genes are TRBV11-2 and TRBJ2-4, with TRBD1 identical over 10 bases. CDR1 is SGHAT and CDR2 is FQNNGV in the germline V gene. V shed 8 bases and J 7 bases; nucleotides not matched to a gene: 5. This CDR3 comprises 13 residues.

V is TRBV9 and J is TRBJ1-2; 9 bases line up with TRBD1. Looked up from germline, CDR1 is SGDLS and CDR2 is YYNGEE. V lost 4 bases and J lost 0; bases outside the gene matches: 10. The CDR3 is 17 residues long. CDR3 amino acids: CASSPGDRGIANYGYTF. In nucleotides, the CDR3 is TGTGCCAGCAGCCCCGGAGACAGGGGGATAGCTAACTATGGCTACACCTTC. The whole variable domain, remainder taken from reference TRBV9 and TRBJ1-2, is DSGVTQTPKHLITATGQRVTLRCSPRSGDLSVYWYQQSLDQGLQFLIQYYNGEERAKGNILERFSAQQFPDLHSELNLSSLELGDSALYFCASSPGDRGIANYGYTFGSGTRLTVV.

This chain connects TRBV4-2 to TRBJ2-2; 7 bases are a match to TRBD1. Germline V gives CDR1 LGHNA, CDR2 YNFKEQ. J gave up 7 bases and V 0 bases, and 5 bases lay outside the gene matches. This CDR3 is built from 15 residues. The CDR3, as DNA: TGTGCCAGCAGCCAAGAGACAGGGTGGGGCGGGGAGCTGTTTTTT. It yields the protein CASSQETGWGGELFF.

The V gene is TRBV9, the J gene TRBJ1-5, with D perhaps TRBD1 (5 bases). The germline gives CDR1 SGDLS, CDR2 YYNGEE. This CDR3 is 17 amino acids long. V lost 4 bases to trimming and J lost 0 bases, with 17 bases between them. Here the CDR3 DNA reads TGTGCCAGCAGCCCCGGGGGAGGGCAAATTAGCAATCAGCCCCAGCATTTT. Its protein is CASSPGGGQISNQPQHF.

DNA for the CDR3: TGTGCCAGCCGATACGAAGGGACAGCCTTAACAGATACGCAGTATTTT. Its translation is CASRYEGTALTDTQYF. V is TRBV27 and J is TRBJ2-3; TRBD1 matches 7 bases. CDR1 and CDR2 (germline): MNHEY, SMNVEV (reference sequence). Losses at the gene ends were 8 bases for V and 3 bases for J; bases not matched to a gene: 14. CDR3 size: 16 residues.

The chain joins TRBV7-8 to TRBJ2-7; D gene ambiguous. The CDR3 has 13 residues. Germline CDR1 is SGHVS and CDR2 is FQNEAQ. V lost 1 base and J lost 3, with 7 bases in between. Written as DNA, the CDR3 is TGTGCCAGCAGCTTAGAGATCTACTACGAGCAGTACTTC. Translated: CASSLEIYYEQYF.

The chain combines TRBV6-5 with TRBJ2-1, with TRBD1 identical over 8 bases. Looked up from germline, CDR1 is MNHEY and CDR2 is SVGAGI. This CDR3 region has 15 residues. V lost 6 bases, J lost 0 bases, and 4 bases stayed unmatched. CDR3 protein: CASSYGTGSYNEQFF. The CDR3 DNA reads as TGTGCCAGCAGCTACGGGACAGGCTCCTACAATGAGCAGTTCTTC.

This chain uses TRBV29-1 with TRBJ1-1, with unresolved D. The CDR3 extends over 13 amino acids. Trimming removed 8 bases from V and 1 base from J, with 14 bases in between. Germline assignment: CDR1 SQVTM and CDR2 ANQGSEA. CDR3 DNA: TGCAGCACAACCGGGGTTACGAACACTGAAGCTTTCTTT. Protein: CSTTGVTNTEAFF.

J is TRBJ2-1 and V is TRBV5-1; 13 positions match TRBD2. From germline, CDR1 is SGHRS and CDR2 YFSETQ. V shed 4 bases and J 9 bases; nucleotides not matched to a gene: 7. The CDR3 covers 15 residues. Here the CDR3 DNA reads TGCGCCAGCAGCCCTACTAGCGGGGGGGGAGGTGAGCAGTTCTTC. Its protein product is CASSPTSGGGGEQFF.

The chain links TRBV2 to TRBJ2-7, with TRBD1 identical over 9 bases. Trimming cost V 8 bases and J 5 bases; bases outside gene matches: 13. The CDR3 is made up of 15 amino acids. Per germline, CDR1 SNHLY and CDR2 FYNNEI. The CDR3 region is CASSLGGGQGHEQYF. The CDR3 coding sequence is TGTGCCAGCTCCCTCGGAGGGGGACAGGGCCACGAGCAGTACTTC.

The chain carries TRBV15 and TRBJ2-2, with 9 bases matching TRBD2. The length of the CDR3 is 16 residues. V gave up 8 bases and J gave up 0 bases; unmatched junction bases: 7. Germline V lookup: CDR1 LNHNV, CDR2 YYDKDF (reference sequence). CDR3 protein: CATFSGLAPNTGELFF. Written as DNA, the CDR3 is TGTGCCACCTTTTCTGGACTAGCGCCGAACACCGGGGAGCTGTTTTTT.

The chain has TRBV7-9 and TRBJ2-3; 7 bases map to TRBD1. Germline-derived CDR1 and CDR2 are SEHNR and FQNEAQ (reference sequence). Trimming removed 5 bases from V and 5 bases from J; junction bases left unmatched: 7. The CDR3 extends over 14 amino acids. This CDR3 is CASSPPDREDTQYF. The CDR3 nucleotides read TGTGCCAGCAGCCCCCCTGACAGGGAAGATACGCAGTATTTT.

V gene TRBV5-5 combines with J gene TRBJ2-7; 9 bases fit TRBD2. Unmatched junction bases numbered 8, after V lost 0 bases and J lost 7 bases. Per the germline V gene, CDR1 is SGHKS and CDR2 is YYEKEE (reference sequence). This CDR3 contains 15 residues. CDR3 region: CASSLGSGGPPEQYF. In DNA, the CDR3 is TGTGCCAGCAGCTTGGGTAGCGGGGGACCTCCGGAGCAGTACTTC.

The rearrangement joins TRBV18 to TRBJ2-3, with 11 bases identical to TRBD2. Unmatched junction bases numbered 13, after V lost 6 bases and J lost 5 bases. Looked up from germline, CDR1 is KGHSH and CDR2 is LQKENI. The CDR3 loop spans 17 amino acids. The CDR3 DNA is TGTGCCAGCTCGTCACCCCTAGCGGGGGGCCCGATAGATACGCAGTATTTT. As protein: CASSSPLAGGPIDTQYF.

The chain links TRBV27 to TRBJ2-1; the match to TRBD2 covers 10 bases. Germline V lookup: CDR1 MNHEY, CDR2 SMNVEV (reference sequence). The J segment lost 8 bases and the V segment lost 2 bases, leaving 15 bases of the junction unmatched. The CDR3 covers 18 residues. Written as DNA, the CDR3 is TGTGCCAGCAGTTTAAGAGCTGGGTGGGCTAGCGGGAGCCATGAGCAGTTCTTC. Its protein product is CASSLRAGWASGSHEQFF.

This chain links TRBV30 with TRBJ2-7; 7 bases fit TRBD2. The V segment lost 3 bases and the J segment 5 bases; nucleotides outside the gene matches: 10. The CDR3 length is 14 residues. CDR1 GTSNPN and CDR2 SVGIG come from the germline V gene (reference sequence). This CDR3 reads CAWRVGGGPHEQYF. CDR3 DNA sequence: TGTGCCTGGAGGGTCGGGGGAGGGCCCCACGAGCAGTACTTC.

This clone was recorded only once. This chain uses TRBV30 with TRBJ2-7, with 8 bases matching TRBD2. The germline V gene has CDR1 GTSNPN and CDR2 SVGIG (reference sequence). The CDR3 is 18 residues long. With 0 bases clipped from V and 4 bases from J, the junction kept 17 bases outside the gene matches. The CDR3 region is CAWSVKLAVAGTWYEQYF. CDR3 coding DNA: TGTGCCTGGAGTGTAAAGTTAGCGGTAGCGGGAACTTGGTACGAGCAGTACTTC.

The gene calls are TRBV6-5 and TRBJ2-7; 9 bases line up with TRBD1. This CDR3 contains 14 residues. After removal of 5 bases from V and 0 bases from J, the junction contained 2 bases not matched to a gene. The germline gives CDR1 MNHEY, CDR2 SVGAGI. The CDR3 sequence: CASSDRGISYEQYF. CDR3 coding DNA: TGTGCCAGCAGTGACAGGGGGATCTCCTACGAGCAGTACTTC.

This clone has just one count. The chain employs TRBV9 and TRBJ1-1, with 7 bases identical to TRBD1. Germline V gene data show CDR1 as SGDLS and CDR2 as YYNGEE. V dropped 3 bases and J dropped 9; count of bases not matched to a gene: 8. This CDR3 spans 13 amino acids. The CDR3 loop reads CASSAGTDRKAFF. The DNA of the CDR3 is TGTGCCAGCAGCGCCGGGACAGATAGAAAAGCTTTCTTT.

This chain connects TRBV5-6 to TRBJ2-5, with 7 bases lining up with TRBD1. Trimming at V came to 0 bases and at J to 5 bases, leaving 7 bases not matched to a gene. In germline, CDR1 is SGHDT, CDR2 YYEEEE. CDR3 length: 15 residues. The CDR3 region is CASSLVGGGYETQYF. CDR3 DNA: TGTGCCAGCAGCTTGGTAGGGGGCGGTTACGAGACCCAGTACTTC.

The V call is TRBV7-9, the J call TRBJ2-5, with 10 bases that match TRBD1. CDR1 SEHNR and CDR2 FQNEAQ come from the germline V gene (reference sequence). The CDR3 loop spans 14 amino acids. Trimming removed 3 bases from V and 7 bases from J; junction bases left unmatched: 5. This CDR3 is CASSLTGGGRTQYF. In DNA, the CDR3 is TGTGCCAGCAGCTTGACAGGGGGCGGTCGGACCCAGTACTTC. Together with reference TRBV7-9 and TRBJ2-5, the CDR3 gives the full variable domain: DTGVSQNPRHKITKRGQNVTFRCDPISEHNRLYWYRQTLGQGPEFLTYFQNEAQLEKSRLLSDRFSAERPKGSFSTLEIQRTEQGDSAMYLCASSLTGGGRTQYFGPGTRLLVL.

The genes are TRBV5-6 and TRBJ2-3, with a tentative D call TRBD2 (6 bases). Trimming cost V 0 bases and J 1 base, with 9 bases left between them. Looked up from germline, CDR1 is SGHDT and CDR2 is YYEEEE. The CDR3 is 15 amino acids. CDR3 DNA sequence: TGTGCCAGCAGCTTGGGACTAGATCGCACAGATACGCAGTATTTT. This sequence encodes CASSLGLDRTDTQYF.

The chain has TRBV4-1 and TRBJ2-1; tentatively, D is TRBD1 (6 bases). Per germline, CDR1 MGHRA and CDR2 YSYEKL. The germline V and J ends were trimmed by 10 bases and 1 base, with 14 bases remaining between them. This CDR3 comprises 14 residues. The CDR3 region has the DNA TGCGCCAATACCGGGACAAGATCCTACAATGAGCAGTTCTTC. Residues: CANTGTRSYNEQFF.

The gene calls are TRBV5-1 and TRBJ2-7, with unresolved D. Germline CDR1 SGHRS, CDR2 YFSETQ. The CDR3 is made up of 14 amino acids. Trimming pared 0 bases from V and 0 bases from J, leaving 7 bases between. The CDR3 DNA reads as TGCGCCAGCAGCTTGGTTTTCAACTCCTACGAGCAGTACTTC. Translation gives CASSLVFNSYEQYF.

The rearrangement links TRBV5-6 to TRBJ1-4, with TRBD1 identical over 9 bases. The ends lost 3 bases at V and 8 bases at J; junction bases unmatched: 5. Germline V gene data show CDR1 as SGHDT and CDR2 as YYEEEE. CDR3 length: 14 amino acids. CDR3 amino acids: CASSSYRGREKLFF. CDR3 DNA sequence: TGTGCCAGCAGCTCATACAGGGGGCGGGAAAAACTGTTTTTT.

The V call is TRBV11-1, the J call TRBJ2-5, with 7 positions matching TRBD2. The CDR3 length is 15 residues. Looked up from germline, CDR1 is SGHAT and CDR2 is FQDESV (reference sequence). V lost 3 bases to trimming and J lost 2 bases; unmatched junction nucleotides: 6. The CDR3 here is CASSLWRGGQETQYF. Written as DNA, the CDR3 is TGTGCCAGCAGCTTGTGGAGGGGAGGGCAAGAGACCCAGTACTTC.

This rearrangement joins TRBV7-3 to TRBJ2-1, with 8 bases fitting TRBD2. The V and J ends lost 5 bases and 2 bases, in that order; junction bases with no gene match: 17. Germline CDR1 SGHTA, CDR2 FQGTGA. The CDR3 is 19 amino acids. CDR3 coding DNA: TGTGCCAGCAGCCCCCGGCGACTAGGGAGCGGGAGTACCTACAATGAGCAGTTCTTC. Translated, it gives CASSPRRLGSGSTYNEQFF. The full variable domain, with the rest looked up from reference TRBV7-3 and TRBJ2-1, is GAGVSQTPSNKVTEKGKYVELRCDPISGHTALYWYRQSLGQGPEFLIYFQGTGAADDSGLPNDRFFAVRPEGSVSTLKIQRTERGDSAVYLCASSPRRLGSGSTYNEQFFGPGTRLTVL.

This clone has only one observation. This chain joins TRBV6-4 and TRBJ1-1; no definite D call. The germline V gene has CDR1 MRHNA and CDR2 SNTAGT. Trimming took 2 bases from V and 6 from J, leaving 10 bases between them. This CDR3 spans 13 amino acids. The DNA for the CDR3 is TGTGCCAGCAGTGACGGTTCAGCGTCTGAAGCTTTCTTT. It codes for CASSDGSASEAFF.

J is TRBJ2-7 and V is TRBV28, with 8 bases lining up with TRBD1. The germline V gene encodes CDR1 MDHEN and CDR2 SYDVKM. The length of the CDR3 is 14 residues. Trimming cost V 6 bases and J 6 bases; bases outside gene matches: 10. The CDR3 bases are TGTGCCAGCAGCAAGGACAGGGTCTGGTCCGAGCAGTACTTC. Translating gives CASSKDRVWSEQYF.

The chain couples TRBV5-1 to TRBJ2-7; D tentatively reads TRBD1 or TRBD2 (5 bases each). The CDR3 sequence is 13 residues long. V lost 4 bases to trimming and J lost 6 bases, with 14 bases between them. In germline, CDR1 is SGHRS, CDR2 YFSETQ. CDR3 coding DNA: TGCGCCAGCAGCGTGGGGCTAGCTTCCGAGCAGTACTTC. Translated, it gives CASSVGLASEQYF.